The clone carrying this T cell receptor (beta chain) turned up a few times. TCRdb independently ran MiXCR on the RT-PCR reads; one entry per CDR3 protein. The sample yields about 700,000 distinct CDR3 sequences, more than 13% seen once. The CDR3 sequence is 15 residues long. The V and J ends lost 6 bases and 6 bases respectively, with 17 bases between them. The source is a female donor in good health, serving as a healthy control. Sequenced: memory CD4+ T cells from blood. J is TRBJ2-2 and V is TRBV12-3 or TRBV12-4; no definite D call. The CDR3 spells CASSRSDGMSGELFF. CDR3 nucleotides: TGTGCCAGCAGCCGTTCTGATGGAATGTCCGGGGAGCTGTTTTTT.